The rows below give T cell receptor beta chains drawn from one sample of a study of blood T cell repertoires in COVID-19. Data came from immunoSEQ multiplex PCR; TCRdb stores just in-frame clones and leaves some out. The repertoire holds around 72,000 clones, with about 80% as singletons. What was sequenced was peripheral blood. These TCRs come from a woman aged 55-70 years with acute or convalescent COVID-19. CDR3s include the opening cysteine and the closing phenylalanine or tryptophan. Fields, in order: clone size, J gene, V gene, D gene, CDR3 protein, CDR3 DNA. The D gene is left open where the match is weak. The listing skips clone size in some rows; elsewhere it reads once, few, many or a size class.

clone_size: NA
j_call: TRBJ2-1
v_call: TRBV5-1
d_call: TRBD1
cdr3_aa: CASSIPGQGYNEQFF
cdr3_nt: TGCGCCAGCAGCATCCCGGGACAGGGTTACAATGAGCAGTTCTTC

clone_size: once
j_call: TRBJ1-5
v_call: TRBV4-2
d_call: NA
cdr3_aa: CASSQERTYSNQPQHF
cdr3_nt: TGTGCCAGCAGCCAAGAGAGGACTTATAGCAATCAGCCCCAGCATTTT

clone_size: NA
j_call: TRBJ1-1
v_call: TRBV19
d_call: TRBD1
cdr3_aa: CASIFGDRTNTEAFF
cdr3_nt: TGTGCCAGTATCTTCGGGGACAGGACAAACACTGAAGCTTTCTTT

clone_size: NA
j_call: TRBJ2-2
v_call: TRBV5-1
d_call: TRBD1
cdr3_aa: CASSLAQGAGTGELFF
cdr3_nt: TGCGCCAGCAGCTTAGCACAGGGGGCAGGCACCGGGGAGCTGTTTTTT

clone_size: NA
j_call: TRBJ1-6
v_call: TRBV27
d_call: TRBD1
cdr3_aa: CASSPGTGGAGTYNSPLHF
cdr3_nt: TGTGCCAGCAGTCCCGGGACAGGGGGCGCGGGTACCTATAATTCACCCCTCCACTTT

clone_size: NA
j_call: TRBJ1-2
v_call: TRBV6-5
d_call: NA
cdr3_aa: CASRSTGQLNYGYTF
cdr3_nt: TGTGCCAGCAGGTCCACGGGTCAGTTGAACTATGGCTACACCTTC

clone_size: NA
j_call: TRBJ2-3
v_call: TRBV7-8
d_call: TRBD1
cdr3_aa: CASISRRTGATDTQYF
cdr3_nt: TGTGCCAGCATCTCTCGTAGGACAGGGGCCACAGATACGCAGTATTTT

clone_size: NA
j_call: TRBJ2-3
v_call: TRBV3-1/TRBV3-2
d_call: NA
cdr3_aa: CASSPPAGSSGNTQYF
cdr3_nt: TGTGCCAGCAGCCCCCCCGCCGGGTCCTCGGGGAATACGCAGTATTTT

clone_size: NA
j_call: TRBJ2-7
v_call: TRBV10-3
d_call: NA
cdr3_aa: CAISEQVSGSEQYF
cdr3_nt: TGTGCCATCAGTGAACAAGTGTCGGGGAGCGAGCAGTACTTC

clone_size: NA
j_call: TRBJ2-1
v_call: TRBV9
d_call: TRBD2
cdr3_aa: CASSPLAGNAYNEQFF
cdr3_nt: TGTGCCAGCAGCCCTTTAGCGGGGAACGCCTACAATGAGCAGTTCTTC

clone_size: NA
j_call: TRBJ1-5
v_call: TRBV7-9
d_call: TRBD1
cdr3_aa: CASSQGYQPQHF
cdr3_nt: TGTGCCAGCTCACAGGGGTATCAGCCCCAGCATTTT

clone_size: NA
j_call: TRBJ1-5
v_call: TRBV10-3
d_call: TRBD1
cdr3_aa: CAISETTGVGGNQPQHF
cdr3_nt: TGTGCCATCAGTGAGACGACAGGGGTCGGGGGCAATCAGCCCCAGCATTTT

clone_size: NA
j_call: TRBJ1-2
v_call: TRBV19
d_call: TRBD1
cdr3_aa: CASSTRQGANGYTF
cdr3_nt: TGTGCCAGTAGTACCCGACAGGGCGCGAATGGCTACACCTTC

clone_size: few
j_call: TRBJ1-1
v_call: TRBV11-3
d_call: TRBD1
cdr3_aa: CASSPGQGNTEAFF
cdr3_nt: TGTGCCAGCAGCCCAGGACAGGGGAACACTGAAGCTTTCTTT

clone_size: NA
j_call: TRBJ2-5
v_call: TRBV27
d_call: TRBD2
cdr3_aa: CASSLRTSGGPGTQYF
cdr3_nt: TGTGCCAGCAGTTTGCGGACTAGCGGGGGGCCGGGGACCCAGTACTTC

clone_size: NA
j_call: TRBJ2-1
v_call: TRBV7-3
d_call: TRBD1
cdr3_aa: CASSLDRGIPFVNEQFF
cdr3_nt: TGTGCCAGCAGCTTAGACAGGGGCATACCTTTCGTGAATGAGCAGTTCTTC

clone_size: NA
j_call: TRBJ2-1
v_call: TRBV19
d_call: TRBD1
cdr3_aa: CASSVDGTGPPNEQFF
cdr3_nt: TGTGCCAGTAGTGTAGACGGGACAGGGCCTCCCAATGAGCAGTTCTTC